This TCR beta chain was retrieved from a study of Tregs in tolerant kidney transplant recipients. Study details: FACS sorting followed a roughly six-day coculture of CFSE-labeled recipient PBMCs with irradiated graft donor PBMCs. Study-wide results and limits: No direct test of biological reproducibility was done here.

Sequencing was performed with immunoSEQ multiplex PCR; in TCRdb, only in-frame clones are kept and a portion is missing. The data contain roughly 4,000 clones, more than 55% of them singletons. Concerning this clone itself: The antigen is not known.

Per the germline V gene, CDR1 is MNHEY and CDR2 is SMNVEV (reference sequence). This CDR3 is 15 amino acids long. Trimming removed 4 bases at V and 2 bases at J, with 15 bases between. The specimen sequenced was CD8+ T cells from blood cultured with allogeneic cells. V and J are TRBV27 and TRBJ2-7; D gene unclear. The TCR sequence derives from a human donor in good health. CDR3 bases: TGTGCCAGCAGTTCCGTGGGCCCTACCCCCTACGAGCAGTACTTC. Protein: CASSSVGPTPYEQYF.